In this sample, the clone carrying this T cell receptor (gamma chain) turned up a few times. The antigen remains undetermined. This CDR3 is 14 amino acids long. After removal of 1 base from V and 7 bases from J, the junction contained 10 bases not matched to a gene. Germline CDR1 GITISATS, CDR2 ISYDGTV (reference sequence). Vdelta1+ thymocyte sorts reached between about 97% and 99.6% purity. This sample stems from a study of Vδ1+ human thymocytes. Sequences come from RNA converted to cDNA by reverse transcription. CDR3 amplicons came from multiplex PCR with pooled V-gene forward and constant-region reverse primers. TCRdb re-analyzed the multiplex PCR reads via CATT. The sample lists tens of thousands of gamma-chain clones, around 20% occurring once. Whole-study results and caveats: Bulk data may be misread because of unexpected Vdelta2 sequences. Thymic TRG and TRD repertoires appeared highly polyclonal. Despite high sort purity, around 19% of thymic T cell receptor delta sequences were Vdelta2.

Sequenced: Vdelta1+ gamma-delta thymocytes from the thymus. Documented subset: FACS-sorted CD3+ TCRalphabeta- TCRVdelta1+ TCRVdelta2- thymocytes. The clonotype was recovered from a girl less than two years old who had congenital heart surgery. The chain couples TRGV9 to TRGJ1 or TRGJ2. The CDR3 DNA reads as TGTGCCTTGTGGGAGGTCCCACTCCTATATAAGAAACTCTTT. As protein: CALWEVPLLYKKLF.